One and the same sample provided the 15 T cell receptor beta chains below, sequenced in a study of blood T cell repertoires in COVID-19. The data were produced by immunoSEQ multiplex PCR, yet TCRdb's version contains in-frame clones alone and is incomplete. The sample lists approximately 240,000 clones, roughly 90% occurring once. The sample comprised PBMCs or T cells enriched from blood (not recorded which). Source of these receptors: a woman in her twenties or thirties with acute COVID-19.

This clone has just one count. The chain couples TRBV18 to TRBJ2-3; 8 bases match TRBD2. CDR3 length: 16 amino acids. Germline CDR1 reads KGHSH; CDR2 reads LQKENI. After removal of 6 bases from V and 1 base from J, the junction contained 9 bases not matched to a gene. This CDR3 is CASSPVPGGGTDTQYF. The CDR3, as DNA: TGTGCCAGCTCCCCGGTTCCGGGGGGGGGCACAGATACGCAGTATTTT.

The chain carries TRBV15 and TRBJ2-3; 8 bases are shared with TRBD2. The J segment lost 2 bases and the V segment lost 1 base, leaving 5 bases of the junction unmatched. Per the germline V gene, CDR1 is LNHNV and CDR2 is YYDKDF (reference sequence). This CDR3 spans 16 amino acids. CDR3 DNA sequence: TGTGCCACCAGCAGAGGGGGACTAGGCCTCACAGATACGCAGTATTTT. Residues: CATSRGGLGLTDTQYF.

The chain carries TRBV6-5 and TRBJ1-2; no clear D. The CDR3 contains 11 residues. Between the trimmed V and J ends, which lost 7 bases and 7 bases, there was a span of 10 bases. Germline V CDR1 and CDR2: MNHEY, SVGAGI. The CDR3 is CASKVAAGYTF. CDR3 nucleotide sequence: TGTGCCAGCAAGGTGGCGGCTGGCTACACCTTC.

The chain employs TRBV4-2 and TRBJ1-5; 10 nucleotides match TRBD1. The V and J ends lost 2 bases and 5 bases, in that order; junction bases with no gene match: 12. Germline CDR1 and CDR2: LGHNA and YNFKEQ. This CDR3 spans 18 amino acids. The CDR3: CASSQLSPGQGNHQPQHF. CDR3 sequence (DNA): TGTGCCAGCAGCCAACTATCACCGGGACAGGGGAACCATCAGCCCCAGCATTTT.

The rearrangement joins TRBV5-1 to TRBJ2-7, with 9 bases matching TRBD1. The trim removed 2 bases at V and 4 bases at J, leaving 4 bases unmatched. CDR3 length equals 14 residues. Germline V gene lookup returns CDR1 SGHRS and CDR2 YFSETQ. The CDR3 region is CASSLKGQGYEQYF. The CDR3 DNA reads TGCGCCAGCAGCTTAAAAGGACAGGGGTACGAGCAGTACTTC. The full variable domain, completed using reference TRBV5-1 and TRBJ2-7, is KAGVTQTPRYLIKTRGQQVTLSCSPISGHRSVSWYQQTPGQGLQFLFEYFSETQRNKGNFPGRFSGRQFSNSRSEMNVSTLELGDSALYLCASSLKGQGYEQYFGPGTRLTVT.

V and J are TRBV28 and TRBJ1-5; no clear D. The CDR3 length is 15 residues. The germline V gene has CDR1 MDHEN and CDR2 SYDVKM. Deletions cut 3 bases from V and 2 bases from J, with 11 bases between. CDR3 bases: TGTGCCAGCAGTTTTCGGGGAGAAGGCAATCAGCCCCAGCATTTT. Amino acids: CASSFRGEGNQPQHF.

This sequence joins TRBV5-4 and TRBJ2-6; D possibly corresponds to TRBD1 (5 bases). Trimming cost V 7 bases and J 2 bases, with 16 bases left between them. Germline lookup yields CDR1 SGHNT and CDR2 YYREEE (reference sequence). CDR3 length: 16 residues. CDR3 in amino acids: CASRAGNFAGANVLTF. The CDR3 nucleotides are TGTGCCAGCCGGGCAGGGAACTTTGCTGGGGCCAACGTCCTGACTTTC. The variable domain in full, completed from reference TRBV5-4 and TRBJ2-6, reads ETGVTQSPTHLIKTRGQQVTLRCSSQSGHNTVSWYQQALGQGPQFIFQYYREEENGRGNFPPRFSGLQFPNYSSELNVNALELDDSALYLCASRAGNFAGANVLTFGAGSRLTVL.

The chain links TRBV14 to TRBJ2-1; 12 bases are a match to TRBD2. J lost 2 bases, V lost 2 bases, and 10 bases had no gene match. The length of the CDR3 is 19 residues. Germline CDR1 reads SGHDN; CDR2 reads FVKESK. The CDR3 DNA is TGTGCCAGCAGCCAAACTAGCGGGGGGCCCGTAGGACCCTACAATGAGCAGTTCTTC. The encoded protein is CASSQTSGGPVGPYNEQFF.

This chain links TRBV28 with TRBJ2-4; D might be TRBD2 (5 bases). V shed 1 base and J shed 12 bases, with 19 bases lying between them. In germline, CDR1 is MDHEN, CDR2 SYDVKM. The CDR3 totals 15 residues. The CDR3 DNA reads as TGTGCCAGCAGTTTATTACTCGCGGGTGCTAGCCCTCAGTACTTC. Translating gives CASSLLLAGASPQYF.

This chain connects TRBV12-3 or TRBV12-4 to TRBJ1-2; D possibly corresponds to TRBD1 (6 bases). The CDR3 sequence is 12 residues long. V was clipped by 5 bases and J by 8 bases, with 12 bases between them. This chain's CDR3 is CASSQGIGGYTF. The CDR3 DNA reads as TGTGCCAGCAGTCAGGGGATTGGGGGCTACACCTTC.

This clone was found once. The V and J genes are TRBV28 and TRBJ2-1; 7 bases agree with TRBD2. CDR3 length: 14 residues. The trim removed 7 bases at V and 8 bases at J, leaving 11 bases unmatched. Germline loops: CDR1 MDHEN, CDR2 SYDVKM. The CDR3 nucleotides are TGTGCCAGCAATCGCGGGAGATCGGGGGATGAGCAGTTCTTC. Its protein product is CASNRGRSGDEQFF.

The chain joins TRBV9 to TRBJ1-4; D possibly corresponds to TRBD1 (5 bases). Germline CDR1 and CDR2: SGDLS and YYNGEE. V gave up 4 bases and J gave up 7 bases, with 17 bases separating them. The CDR3 runs 15 residues. The DNA for the CDR3 is TGTGCCAGCAGCCCCGACGGGGGGTCAGGTGAAAAACTGTTTTTT. Translated: CASSPDGGSGEKLFF. Variable domain in full (rest from reference TRBV9 and TRBJ1-4): DSGVTQTPKHLITATGQRVTLRCSPRSGDLSVYWYQQSLDQGLQFLIQYYNGEERAKGNILERFSAQQFPDLHSELNLSSLELGDSALYFCASSPDGGSGEKLFFGSGTQLSVL.

The chain combines TRBV19 with TRBJ2-5, with D maybe TRBD2 (6 bases). Trimming cost V 5 bases and J 5 bases, with 18 bases left between them. The CDR3 consists of 15 residues. CDR1 and CDR2 (germline): LNHDA, SQIVND (reference sequence). This CDR3 is CASSRGSGSEETQYF. The CDR3 DNA follows: TGTGCCAGTAGTCGGGGGTCGGGTTCGGAGGAGACCCAGTACTTC.

The chain is built from TRBV5-6 and TRBJ1-5, with 7 bases aligning to TRBD1. This CDR3 region has 16 residues. Losses at the gene ends were 4 bases for V and 5 bases for J; bases not matched to a gene: 12. Per the germline V gene, CDR1 is SGHDT and CDR2 is YYEEEE. The CDR3 protein is CASSRQGWGLDQPQHF. The DNA of the CDR3 is TGTGCCAGCAGCCGACAGGGCTGGGGTTTGGATCAGCCCCAGCATTTT. The variable domain in full, with the rest retrieved from reference TRBV5-6 and TRBJ1-5, is DAGVTQSPTHLIKTRGQQVTLRCSPKSGHDTVSWYQQALGQGPQFIFQYYEEEERQRGNFPDRFSGHQFPNYSSELNVNALLLGDSALYLCASSRQGWGLDQPQHFGDGTRLSIL.

The CDR3 nucleotides read TGTGCCAGCAGCAAAAGCCGTGGCGGGCTAGCGGGGGCCGAGAAAGCCGCGGCCGGGGAGCTGTTTTTT. Its protein product is CASSKSRGGLAGAEKAAAGELFF. The chain recombines TRBV21-1 with TRBJ2-2; the table's TRBD2 call for D was not verified on the DNA. TRBV21-1 is termed a pseudogene. The CDR3 extends over 23 amino acids.